This T cell receptor beta chain was found in a study of T cell repertoires in cytomegalovirus infection. Study information: Based on public TCR beta signatures, there were indications of CMV infection and of a matching HLA type.

Regarding the study as a whole: Using cumulative public TCR beta family frequency, the authors identified those who carried CMV together with the relevant HLA. Ex vivo, HLA-C-restricted CMV-specific TCR beta clonotypes prevailed over the rest of the response.

TCRdb itself ran the reads through MiXCR, one entry per CDR3 protein. The sample shows 550,000 to 850,000 distinct CDR3 sequences, about 30% of them seen only once. V gave up 7 bases and J gave up 3 bases, with 12 bases separating them. The CDR3 spans 13 residues. Germline V gene lookup returns CDR1 MNHNS and CDR2 SASEGT. This clonotype was counted a few times. Its antigen is undetermined. The sample in question was cultured PBMCs, obtained from culture after CMV antigen stimulation. The chain combines TRBV6-1 with TRBJ1-1; weak D call: TRBD1 (5 bases). The TCR originated in a human donor in good health (CMV status not recorded). Some clones in this sample may be carry-over from other donors' samples. This chain's CDR3 is CASNRGRDTEAFF. The CDR3 region has the DNA TGTGCCAGCAATCGGGGGAGGGACACTGAAGCTTTCTTT.